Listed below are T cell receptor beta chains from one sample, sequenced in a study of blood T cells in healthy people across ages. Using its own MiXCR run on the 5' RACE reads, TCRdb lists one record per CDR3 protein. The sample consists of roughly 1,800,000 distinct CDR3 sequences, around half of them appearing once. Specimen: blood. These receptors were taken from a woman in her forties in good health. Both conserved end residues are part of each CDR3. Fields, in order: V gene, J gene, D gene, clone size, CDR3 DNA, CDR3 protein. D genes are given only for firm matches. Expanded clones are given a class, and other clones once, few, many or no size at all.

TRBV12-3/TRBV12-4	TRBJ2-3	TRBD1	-	TGTGCCAGCAGTCTAGGTCTGGGACAGGGACCTAGAACAGATACGCAGTATTTT	CASSLGLGQGPRTDTQYF
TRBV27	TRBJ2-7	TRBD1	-	TGTGCCAGCAGTCCCAGCACAGGGGTGCTTTCCTACGAGCAGTACTTC	CASSPSTGVLSYEQYF
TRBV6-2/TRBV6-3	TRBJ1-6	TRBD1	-	TGTGCCAGCAGGTCCCTCGGGACAGGGCTACCCCTCCACTTT	CASRSLGTGLPLHF
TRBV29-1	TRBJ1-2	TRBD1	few	TGCAGCGCTCTACAGACAGGGGAGGTTGGCTACACCTTC	CSALQTGEVGYTF
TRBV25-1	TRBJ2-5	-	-	TGTGCCAGCAGTGCACAGGACCAGAACAATGAGCAGTACTTC	CASSAQDQNNEQYF
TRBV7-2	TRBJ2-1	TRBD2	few	TGTGCCAGCAGCTTACCCCCATCTGGGCGGGGGAGGGATGAGCAGTTCTTC	CASSLPPSGRGRDEQFF
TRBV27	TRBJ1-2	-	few	TGTGCCAGCAAATGGGGGGCCGGCTATGGCTACACCTTC	CASKWGAGYGYTF
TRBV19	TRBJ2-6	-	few	TGTGCCAGTACCTTGGGGCAGAGCGTCTCTGGGGCCAACGTCCTGACTTTC	CASTLGQSVSGANVLTF
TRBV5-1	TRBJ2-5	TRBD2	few	TGCGCCAGCAGCTTTACTAGCGGGGCGTCTAAAGAGACCCAGTACTTC	CASSFTSGASKETQYF
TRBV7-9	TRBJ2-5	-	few	TGTGCCAGCAGCTTAGCGTCCAGTCCCCAGTACTTC	CASSLASSPQYF
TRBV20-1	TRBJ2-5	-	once	TGCAGTGCTCCGCAAGTGGGAACCCGTCTGGAGACCCAGTACTTC	CSAPQVGTRLETQYF
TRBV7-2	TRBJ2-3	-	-	TGTGCCAGCAGCTTAGTGTATGGATCCACAGATACGCAGTATTTT	CASSLVYGSTDTQYF
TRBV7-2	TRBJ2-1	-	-	TGTGCCAGCAGCCGATCGCGGGGGCCCTCGGGGAATGAGCAGTTCTTC	CASSRSRGPSGNEQFF
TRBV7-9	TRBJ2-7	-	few	TGTGCCAGCAGCTTAGGGTTGTCGGGACGGTACTTC	CASSLGLSGRYF
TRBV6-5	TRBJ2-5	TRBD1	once	TGTGCCAGCAGTTACGGTGGCAGGGGGCGGGAGACCCAGTACTTC	CASSYGGRGRETQYF
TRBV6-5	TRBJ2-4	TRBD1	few	TGTGCCAGCAGTTACGGGACAGGAGATAGAGGGAACATTCAGTACTTC	CASSYGTGDRGNIQYF
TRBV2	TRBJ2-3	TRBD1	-	TGTGCCAGCAGTACCCCGGACAGGGAAATAGATACGCAGTATTTT	CASSTPDREIDTQYF
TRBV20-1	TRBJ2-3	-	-	TGCAGTGCTGAGACCGGGACAGCGGGAGATACGCAGTATTTT	CSAETGTAGDTQYF
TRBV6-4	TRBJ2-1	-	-	TGTGCCAGTGCCGTTGCGGCCTCGGGCAATGAGCAGTTCTTC	CASAVAASGNEQFF
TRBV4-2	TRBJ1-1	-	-	TGTGCCAGCAGCCAAGAGTCAGCTATGAACACTGAAGCTTTCTTT	CASSQESAMNTEAFF
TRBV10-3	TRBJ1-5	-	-	TGTGCCATCAGTGAGTACGACAGCCTCAGCCGCAATCAGCCCCAGCATTTT	CAISEYDSLSRNQPQHF
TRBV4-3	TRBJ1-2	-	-	TGCGCCAGCAGCCTTTCATTACAGGGTCATGGAGGCTACACCTTC	CASSLSLQGHGGYTF
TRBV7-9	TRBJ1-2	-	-	TGTGCCAGCAGCTCGAATCGCAAGGCCAGGAGGGGGAATCGGCTTGGCTACACCTTC	CASSSNRKARRGNRLGYTF
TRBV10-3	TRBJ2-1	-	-	TGTGCCATCAGCCTGGGGGCCTTTAATGAGCAGTTCTTC	CAISLGAFNEQFF
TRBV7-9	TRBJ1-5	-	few	TGTGCCAGCAGCTTCGAGGATGTCGGGGATCAGCCCCAGCATTTT	CASSFEDVGDQPQHF
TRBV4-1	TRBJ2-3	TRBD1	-	TGCGCCAGCAGCCAGAGACCTCACGAGGACAGGGGCACAGATACGCAGTATTTT	CASSQRPHEDRGTDTQYF
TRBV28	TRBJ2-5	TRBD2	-	TGTGCCAGCAGACCAGGTAGCGGGGGGGCCTGGAAGACCCAGTACTTC	CASRPGSGGAWKTQYF
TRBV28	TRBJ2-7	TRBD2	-	TGTGCCAGCAGTTCACCCTCCGGGACTAGCGGCAGCGAGCAGTACTTC	CASSSPSGTSGSEQYF
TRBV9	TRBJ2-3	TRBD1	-	TGTGCCAGCAGCGATCGGGACAGCCCGGATACGCAGTATTTT	CASSDRDSPDTQYF
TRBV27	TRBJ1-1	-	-	TGTGCCAGCTCCTTGGGGCAGACCATGAACACTGAAGCTTTCTTT	CASSLGQTMNTEAFF
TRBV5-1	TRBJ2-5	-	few	TGCGCCAGCAGCTTTACAGGGACTAAAGAGACCCAGTACTTC	CASSFTGTKETQYF
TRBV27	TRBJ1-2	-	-	TGTGCCAGCGGACCGGACGGAGTTAACTATGGCTACACCTTC	CASGPDGVNYGYTF
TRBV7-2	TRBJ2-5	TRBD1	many	TGTGCCAGCAGCTTAGTCGGACAGGTACAAGAGACCCAGTACTTC	CASSLVGQVQETQYF
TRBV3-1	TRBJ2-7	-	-	TGTGCCAGCAGCCCGGGGATCCATAAAACGGGCTACGAGCAGTACTTC	CASSPGIHKTGYEQYF
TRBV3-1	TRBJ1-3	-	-	TGTGCCAGCAGCCACGACGGGACGTCTGGAAACACCATATATTTT	CASSHDGTSGNTIYF
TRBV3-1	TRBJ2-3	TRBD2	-	TGTGCCAGCGCGGGAGGGGGGGCCCCAGATACGCAGTATTTT	CASAGGGAPDTQYF
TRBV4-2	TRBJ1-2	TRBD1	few	TGTGCCAGCAGCCAAGTGACGGGACAGGGACACCATGGCTACACCTTC	CASSQVTGQGHHGYTF
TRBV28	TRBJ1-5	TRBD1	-	TGTGCCAGCAGGACAGGGACAGGGTACCAGCCCCAGCATTTT	CASRTGTGYQPQHF
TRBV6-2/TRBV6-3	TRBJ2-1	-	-	TGTGCCAGCAGTTACCCAGGGACACTGAACAATGAGCAGTTCTTC	CASSYPGTLNNEQFF
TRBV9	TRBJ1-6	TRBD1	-	TGTGCCAGCAGCGGGGCGGGACAGGTTAATTCACCCCTCCACTTT	CASSGAGQVNSPLHF
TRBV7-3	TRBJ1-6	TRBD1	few	TGTGCCAGCAGCGCTCAGGGGGCGCTAAATTCACCCCTCCACTTT	CASSAQGALNSPLHF
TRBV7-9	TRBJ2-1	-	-	TGTGCCAGCAGCGTAGTGGGCGGGGATGAGCAGTTCTTC	CASSVVGGDEQFF
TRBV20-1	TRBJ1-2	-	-	TGCAGTGCTAGGGACAGAAGTTACTATGGCTACACCTTC	CSARDRSYYGYTF
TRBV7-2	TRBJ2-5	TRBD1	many	TGTGCCAGCAGCCCGGGACAGGGAATCGAGACCCAGTACTTC	CASSPGQGIETQYF
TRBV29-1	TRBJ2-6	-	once	TGCAGCGTCCTCGGCAAGGTCTCTGGGGCCAACGTCCTGACTTTC	CSVLGKVSGANVLTF
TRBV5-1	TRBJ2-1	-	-	TGCGCCAGCAGCGAACAGAGGAATGAGCAGTTCTTC	CASSEQRNEQFF
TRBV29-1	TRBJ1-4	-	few	TGCAGCGTCAGCTGGGGAACTAATGAAAAACTGTTTTTT	CSVSWGTNEKLFF
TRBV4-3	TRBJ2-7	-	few	TGCGCCAGCAGCCAAGACTCAGGGGCCTCCTACGAGCAGTACTTC	CASSQDSGASYEQYF
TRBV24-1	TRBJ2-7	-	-	TGTGCCACCAGTGATTCTCCAGGGCTCGAGCAGTACTTC	CATSDSPGLEQYF
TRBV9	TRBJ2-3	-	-	TGTGCCAGCAGTGAGCCGACAGATACGCAGTATTTT	CASSEPTDTQYF
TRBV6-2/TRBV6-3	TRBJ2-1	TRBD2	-	TGTGCCAGCCTCCCGGGGGGGCCATACAATGAGCAGTTCTTC	CASLPGGPYNEQFF
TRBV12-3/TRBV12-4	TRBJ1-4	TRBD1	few	TGTGCCAGCAGTAAAGGGACAGCTAATGAAAAACTGTTTTTT	CASSKGTANEKLFF
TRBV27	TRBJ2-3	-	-	TGTGCCAGCAGGATTAGCACAGATACGCAGTATTTT	CASRISTDTQYF
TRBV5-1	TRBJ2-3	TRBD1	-	TGCGCCAGCAGCTCGTTACCGGGACAGCGATTCACAGATACGCAGTATTTT	CASSSLPGQRFTDTQYF
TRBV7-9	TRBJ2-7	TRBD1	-	TGTGCCAGCAGCCGTATTAAATCGGGACAGGAGTCCTACGAGCAGTACTTC	CASSRIKSGQESYEQYF
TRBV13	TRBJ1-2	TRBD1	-	TGTGCCAGCAAGGGAGGACAGGGGGCAAAGGGCTACACCTTC	CASKGGQGAKGYTF
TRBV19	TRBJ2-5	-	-	TGTGCCAGTGGTATACGGACCCTTGGGGCGGAGACCCAGTACTTC	CASGIRTLGAETQYF
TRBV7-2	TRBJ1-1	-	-	TGTGCCAGCAGCTTAGAGAGGGTGGGGGGCGAAGCTTTCTTT	CASSLERVGGEAFF